A single sample gave rise to the 9 T cell receptor beta chains below, sequenced in a study of T cells in Graves' hyperthyroidism and ophthalmopathy. RNA transcripts yielded amplified TCR beta CDR3 regions. The HTBI set primed first-round TCR CDR3 RT-PCR. TCRdb reprocessed the multiplex PCR reads via MiXCR and lists one record per CDR3 protein. This table holds 400,000 to 500,000 distinct CDR3 sequences, about 15% found once. Sequencing input: blood. The receptor source for this set is a young woman with Graves' hyperthyroidism.

This clonotype was seen only a few times. J is TRBJ2-1 and V is TRBV4-1, with D possibly being TRBD2 (6 bases). The CDR3 contains 17 residues. Germline V lookup: CDR1 MGHRA, CDR2 YSYEKL. The V end was cut by 4 bases, the J end by 1 base, with 17 bases between. DNA of the CDR3: TGCGCCAGCAGCCTAACAGATCTAGCGAGTTCCTACAATGAGCAGTTCTTC. Its protein is CASSLTDLASSYNEQFF.

A note on this clonotype: Possible read error: a much larger clone is one base away. Here the CDR3 omits its conserved ending phenylalanine or tryptophan, so a read error is the likely source. The chain links TRBV7-9 to TRBJ1-2; the D is unclear. This CDR3 spans 15 amino acids. Germline lookup yields CDR1 SEHNR and CDR2 FQNEAQ (reference sequence). The V and J ends lost 5 bases and 9 bases respectively, with 22 bases between them. This chain's CDR3 is CASSPEGRPPVSYTV. Here the CDR3 DNA reads TGTGCCAGCAGCCCAGAGGGAAGACCCCCAGTGAGCTACACCGTC.

This clonotype has ten or more counts. The V gene is TRBV11-1, the J gene TRBJ2-7; 8 positions match TRBD1. Germline V gene data show CDR1 as SGHAT and CDR2 as FQDESV (reference sequence). The CDR3 extends over 15 amino acids. V dropped 4 bases and J dropped 4; count of bases not matched to a gene: 9. In DNA form, the CDR3 reads TGTGCCAGCAGCTATACGACAGGGGAGGAATACGAGCAGTACTTC. Translation: CASSYTTGEEYEQYF.

The chain is built from TRBV6-1 and TRBJ1-5; no reliable D call. The germline V gene encodes CDR1 MNHNS and CDR2 SASEGT. The CDR3 runs 13 residues. V was pared by 8 bases and J by 6 bases, with 14 bases between. The CDR3 DNA reads TGTGCCAGCGGTAGAGGGAGTTTTCAGCCCCAGCATTTT. Amino acids: CASGRGSFQPQHF.

The genes are TRBV5-5 and TRBJ1-5, with 7 bases matching TRBD1. Germline CDR1 and CDR2: SGHKS and YYEKEE (reference sequence). The CDR3 is made up of 15 amino acids. Trimming cost V 4 bases and J 4 bases; bases outside gene matches: 8. The DNA of the CDR3 is TGTGCCAGCAGCCTTCAGGGGGATACAAATCAGCCCCAGCATTTT. It specifies CASSLQGDTNQPQHF.

This clonotype was picked up many times. The chain has TRBV7-2 and TRBJ1-6, with 8 bases identical to TRBD1. Germline assignment: CDR1 SGHTA and CDR2 FQGNSA. The CDR3 spans 16 residues. V lost 1 base to trimming and J lost 9 bases; unmatched junction nucleotides: 8. The CDR3 DNA sequence: TGTGCCAGCAGCTTAGGTTTAGCGGACAGGGTTTCACCCCTCCACTTT. This translates into CASSLGLADRVSPLHF.

This clonotype was seen a handful of times. The rearrangement uses TRBV5-1 and TRBJ2-1, with 8 bases matching TRBD2. The germline V gene has CDR1 SGHRS and CDR2 YFSETQ. Trimming took 6 bases from V and 5 from J; bases not matched to a gene: 7. The CDR3 covers 14 residues. The CDR3: CASIPGLDNNEQFF. The CDR3 region has the DNA TGCGCCAGCATCCCGGGACTAGATAACAATGAGCAGTTCTTC. Full variable domain (missing parts from reference TRBV5-1 and TRBJ2-1): KAGVTQTPRYLIKTRGQQVTLSCSPISGHRSVSWYQQTPGQGLQFLFEYFSETQRNKGNFPGRFSGRQFSNSRSEMNVSTLELGDSALYLCASIPGLDNNEQFFGPGTRLTVL.

The chain joins TRBV20-1 to TRBJ2-5; TRBD1 agrees at 8 bases. V was pared by 6 bases and J by 5 bases, with 11 bases of the junction left unmatched. This CDR3 is 14 amino acids long. The V gene's germline CDR1 is DFQATT and CDR2 SNEGSKA (reference sequence). DNA of the CDR3: TGCAGTGCGGGCGGGCCAGGGGGCGCCGAGACCCAGTACTTC. This codes for CSAGGPGGAETQYF.

Ten or more counts support this clonotype. J is TRBJ2-3 and V is TRBV2, with 10 bases aligning to TRBD2. The germline V gene has CDR1 SNHLY and CDR2 FYNNEI. Trimming at V came to 5 bases and at J to 6 bases, leaving 8 bases not matched to a gene. CDR3 size: 15 residues. The DNA for the CDR3 is TGTGCCAGCAGTAGGCTAGCGGGAGTTCGGGATACGCAGTATTTT. Protein: CASSRLAGVRDTQYF.